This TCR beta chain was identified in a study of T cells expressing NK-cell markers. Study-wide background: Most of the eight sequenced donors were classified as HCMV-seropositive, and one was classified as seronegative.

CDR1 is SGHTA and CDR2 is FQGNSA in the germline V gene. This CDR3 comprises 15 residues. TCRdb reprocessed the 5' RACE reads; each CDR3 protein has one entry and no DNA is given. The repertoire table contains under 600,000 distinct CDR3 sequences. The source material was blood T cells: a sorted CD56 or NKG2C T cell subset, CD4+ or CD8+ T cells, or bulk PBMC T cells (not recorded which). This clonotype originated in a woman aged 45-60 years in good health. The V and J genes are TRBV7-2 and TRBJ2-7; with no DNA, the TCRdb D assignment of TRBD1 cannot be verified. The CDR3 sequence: CASSLRPGSSYEQYF.